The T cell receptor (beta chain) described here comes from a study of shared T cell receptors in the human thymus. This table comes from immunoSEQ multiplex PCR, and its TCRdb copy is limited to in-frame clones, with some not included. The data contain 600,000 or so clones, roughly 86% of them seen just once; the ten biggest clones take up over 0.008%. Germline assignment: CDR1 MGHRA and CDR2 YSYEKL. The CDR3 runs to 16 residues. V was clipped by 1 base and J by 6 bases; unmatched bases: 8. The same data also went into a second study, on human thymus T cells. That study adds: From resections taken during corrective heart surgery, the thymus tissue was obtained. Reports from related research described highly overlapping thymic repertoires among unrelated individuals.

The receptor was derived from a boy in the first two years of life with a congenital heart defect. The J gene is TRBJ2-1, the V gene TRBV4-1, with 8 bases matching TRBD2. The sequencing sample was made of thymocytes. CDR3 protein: CASSQGAGGPGNEQFF. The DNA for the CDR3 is TGCGCCAGCAGCCAAGGCGCGGGGGGTCCGGGCAATGAGCAGTTCTTC.